A single sample is the source of the 3 T cell receptor beta chains below, sequenced in a study of cytomegalovirus exposure and HLA in healthy donors. The assay was immunoSEQ multiplex PCR, and TCRdb's table has in-frame clones only and misses some. The sample shows approximately 130,000 clones, approximately 90% of them seen only once. The sequenced sample consisted of PBMCs. The receptors here all came from a woman between 18 and 29 years old in good health and CMV-seronegative.

The genes are TRBV5-1 and TRBJ2-7; D gene unclear. Germline CDR1 is SGHRS and CDR2 is YFSETQ. CDR3 size: 12 residues. The V end was cut by 2 bases, the J end by 3 bases, with 6 bases between. The CDR3 nucleotides are TGCGCCAGCAGCTTTATCGGCTACGAGCAGTACTTC. It specifies CASSFIGYEQYF.

J is TRBJ2-1 and V is TRBV6-5, with TRBD2 identical over 7 bases. CDR3 length equals 13 residues. J lost 9 bases, V lost 8 bases, and 10 bases had no gene match. CDR1 and CDR2 (germline): MNHEY, SVGAGI. The CDR3 here is CASGRTGGGEQFF. In DNA form, the CDR3 reads TGTGCCAGCGGTCGGACTGGCGGGGGTGAGCAGTTCTTC.

V gene TRBV6-6 combines with J gene TRBJ2-7; D perhaps matches TRBD1 (5 bases). The CDR3 consists of 12 residues. V shed 5 bases and J shed 4 bases, with 9 bases lying between them. From germline, CDR1 is MNHNY and CDR2 SVGAGI (reference sequence). CDR3 sequence (DNA): TGTGCCAGCAGTGCCAGGGTTTACGAGCAGTACTTC. Protein: CASSARVYEQYF.